This record covers a single TCR beta chain. Its matching antigen is unknown. The data originate from a study of T cell repertoires in ileal Crohn's disease. At the level of the study: At surgery, 30% to 40% of patients smoked, with median disease duration about eight years. Operated complications were stricturing disease (roughly 60%) and penetrating disease (around 40%). Postoperative therapy was given to about half: roughly twelve thiopurines, 15 to 20 anti-TNF agents.

The repertoire was sequenced with immunoSEQ multiplex PCR; TCRdb's copy has only in-frame clones and lacks some. The sample lists about 4,300 clones, roughly four fifths occurring once. Study results and caveats: Every patient over 26.8% clonality showed endoscopic recurrence.

The source is an adult with Crohn's disease. Source material: ileal tissue.

The CDR3 nucleotides read TGTGCCTGGAGTACAGGGCCCTCCTATGGCTACACCTTC. It specifies CAWSTGPSYGYTF. The chain is built from TRBV30 and TRBJ1-2; tentative D call: TRBD1 (6 bases). Trimming removed 2 bases at V and 4 bases at J, with 11 bases between. The CDR3 extends over 13 amino acids. Germline CDR1 and CDR2: GTSNPN and SVGIG (reference sequence).